What follows are 6 T cell receptor beta chains derived from one specimen sequenced in a study of blood T cell repertoires in COVID-19. Clones were read by immunoSEQ multiplex PCR, and TCRdb kept only the in-frame ones, dropping some. The sample yields some 42,000 clones, around four fifths seen once. Sequencing input: peripheral blood. These TCRs come from a man in his forties or fifties with active COVID-19.

This chain links TRBV27 with TRBJ2-3; 7 nucleotides agree with TRBD2. The junction had 15 bases not matched to a gene; V was cut back by 6 bases and J by 0 bases. From germline, CDR1 is MNHEY and CDR2 SMNVEV (reference sequence). This CDR3 comprises 18 residues. CDR3 sequence: CASSLTSLAEISTDTQYF. CDR3 sequence (DNA): TGTGCCAGCAGCCTAACTAGCCTAGCGGAAATAAGCACAGATACGCAGTATTTT.

The CDR3 DNA follows: TGTGCCAGCAGTTACTCTGACAGGAATGAGCAGTTCTTC. This translates into CASSYSDRNEQFF. The chain recombines TRBV6-2 or TRBV6-3 with TRBJ2-1; D might be TRBD1 (6 bases). Germline CDR1 is MNHEY and CDR2 is SVGEGT. V lost 0 bases and J 7 bases, leaving 7 bases between the germline ends. The CDR3 covers 13 residues.

The rearrangement uses TRBV28 and TRBJ1-5, with 8 bases lining up with TRBD1. CDR1 and CDR2 (germline): MDHEN, SYDVKM. V dropped 5 bases and J dropped 1; count of bases not matched to a gene: 7. CDR3 size: 16 residues. The CDR3 protein is CASSPLTGASNQPQHF. DNA for the CDR3: TGTGCCAGCAGTCCCCTGACAGGGGCAAGCAATCAGCCCCAGCATTTT.

The chain couples TRBV5-5 to TRBJ1-2; maybe TRBD1 (5 bases). CDR3 length: 12 amino acids. Germline CDR1 reads SGHKS; CDR2 reads YYEKEE (reference sequence). V lost 2 bases to trimming and J lost 4 bases, with 6 bases between them. CDR3 sequence reads: CASSFDSYGYTF. The CDR3 bases are TGTGCCAGCAGCTTTGACAGCTATGGCTACACCTTC. Looking up the rest from reference TRBV5-5 and TRBJ1-2 gives the full variable domain: DAGVTQSPTHLIKTRGQQVTLRCSPISGHKSVSWYQQVLGQGPQFIFQYYEKEERGRGNFPDRFSARQFPNYSSELNVNALLLGDSALYLCASSFDSYGYTFGSGTRLTVV.

The rearrangement links TRBV28 to TRBJ1-4, with TRBD1 identical over 7 bases. This CDR3 spans 14 amino acids. V lost 4 bases to trimming and J lost 3 bases; unmatched junction nucleotides: 2. CDR1 is MDHEN, CDR2 SYDVKM, per germline. The CDR3 nucleotides read TGTGCCAGCAGTTCAGGGGGGCCTAATGAAAAACTGTTTTTT. Its translation: CASSSGGPNEKLFF.

This chain joins TRBV7-3 and TRBJ2-5; no definite D call. The CDR3 loop spans 13 amino acids. Germline CDR1 is SGHTA and CDR2 is FQGTGA. V was clipped by 3 bases and J by 5 bases, with 10 bases between them. Here the CDR3 reads CASSFTATETQYF. As DNA, the CDR3 is TGTGCCAGCAGCTTTACAGCCACCGAGACCCAGTACTTC.